The rows below give T cell receptor beta chains drawn from one sample of a study of cytomegalovirus exposure and HLA in healthy donors. Data came from immunoSEQ multiplex PCR; TCRdb stores just in-frame clones and leaves some out. Of around 71,000 clones in the sample, approximately 94% were seen once. Material: PBMCs. Receptors originate from a man aged 18 to 35 in good health and CMV-seropositive. Each CDR3 is given without its conserved first and last residue.

v_call cdr3_aa
TRBV5-1 ASSLGDSGEGNIQY
TRBV2 ASGRAGGATNEKLF
TRBV7-9 ASSWEREDNEQF
TRBV7-3 ASSVTDQETQY
TRBV5-5 ASSWEWGQEYYGYT
TRBV5-4 ASSLGGLAFAGELF
TRBV2 ASSFTENNSPLH
TRBV7-3 ASSLDRDTEAF
TRBV4-1 ASSQDRYWGSGTEAF
TRBV9 ASSVGGGGIDYEQY
TRBV6-1 ASSAGVYEQY
TRBV7-8 ASSLVGGQGVGEQY
TRBV30 AWSVRGNTEAF
TRBV5-1 ASSPRQGLGKLF
TRBV27 ASSPRTGNTGELF
TRBV7-9 ASVEAGTSSDTQY
TRBV6-5 ASSNGLALKETQY
TRBV18 ASSRDRVATEAF
TRBV6-5 ASSYAGQFYEQY
TRBV7-7 ASSAGTSGSNEQF
TRBV6-1 ATRGGEHEQY
TRBV7-9 ASSLPGPTNEKLF
TRBV4-2 ASSQDRTGNTEAF
TRBV2 ASSDRGRGPDTQY
TRBV10-3 AISAGRGQETQY
TRBV4-2 ASSQVGRTGDYGYT
TRBV11-2 ASSLRRTSNEQF